This T cell receptor (beta chain) came from a study of blood T cell repertoires in COVID-19. In the original processing: By means of reference gene primer amplification, nucleated cell counts were estimated. Assay: immunoSEQ multiplex PCR; the TCRdb copy retains only in-frame clones and omits some. The V and J calls and clone size were taken over from that table, and D and trimming were inferred from the DNA. This sample has roughly 150,000 clones; more than 80% occur once, and the top ten carry roughly 1.7%. Participants were aged about 18 to 89 years, lived in 24 US areas, and enrolled virtually. This receptor was taken from a young woman who had been exposed to COVID-19. Sequencing used PBMCs or T cells enriched from blood (not recorded which).

The CDR3 sequence: CASSPGGWGNQPQHF. In DNA, the CDR3 is TGTGCCAGCAGCCCAGGGGGCTGGGGCAATCAGCCCCAGCATTTT. The chain links TRBV7-9 to TRBJ1-5, with 8 bases matching TRBD1. This CDR3 contains 15 residues. Trimming took 5 bases from V and 2 from J; bases not matched to a gene: 5. Per the germline V gene, CDR1 is SEHNR and CDR2 is FQNEAQ (reference sequence).